Listed below are T cell receptor beta chains from one sample, sequenced in a study of shared T cell receptors in the human thymus. Assay: immunoSEQ multiplex PCR; the TCRdb copy retains only in-frame clones and omits some. The table includes hundreds of thousands of clones, 75% to 80% detected once. These sequences were also reported in another study, on human thymus T cells.

The sample comprised thymocytes. Receptors were obtained from a boy younger than two with a congenital heart defect. Each CDR3 is given with its conserved first and last residue. A D gene is named only where the DNA matches it firmly. Only part of the rows carry a size: once, few, many, or a class if the clone is expanded.

J gene,clone size,D gene,V gene,CDR3 protein,CDR3 DNA
TRBJ2-2,.,TRBD2,TRBV4-2,CASSQDTSGRQLNTGELFF,TGTGCCAGCAGCCAAGATACAAGCGGGAGGCAACTGAACACCGGGGAGCTGTTTTTT
TRBJ2-3,.,TRBD2,TRBV4-2,CASSQDAGGANTQYF,TGTGCCAGCAGCCAAGACGCGGGAGGGGCGAATACGCAGTATTTT
TRBJ2-7,.,.,TRBV11-2,CASSLGGTYEQYF,TGTGCCAGCAGCTTGGGCGGGACCTACGAGCAGTACTTC
TRBJ1-5,.,.,TRBV27,CASSTHSGSNQPQHF,TGTGCCAGCAGTACCCACTCAGGGAGCAATCAGCCCCAGCATTTT
TRBJ2-3,.,.,TRBV6-1,CASTTPGKDTQYF,TGTGCCAGCACCACCCCCGGGAAGGATACGCAGTATTTT
TRBJ2-1,.,.,TRBV4-1,CASSQDHQSTFYNEQFF,TGCGCCAGCAGCCAAGATCATCAGTCCACCTTCTACAATGAGCAGTTCTTC
TRBJ2-7,.,.,TRBV30,CAWSVKGGYEQYF,TGTGCCTGGAGTGTCAAAGGAGGCTACGAGCAGTACTTC
TRBJ1-5,.,.,TRBV6-1,CASRPTVYSNQPQHF,TGTGCCAGCAGGCCTACAGTATATAGCAATCAGCCCCAGCATTTT
TRBJ2-7,.,TRBD1,TRBV11-2,CASSLRRSGTGRYEQYF,TGTGCCAGCAGCCTACGTAGGTCGGGGACAGGGCGGTACGAGCAGTACTTC
TRBJ1-5,.,TRBD1,TRBV6-1,CASSESPGTGVQPQHF,TGTGCCAGCAGTGAGTCCCCAGGGACAGGGGTTCAGCCCCAGCATTTT
TRBJ2-3,once,TRBD2,TRBV15,CATSRPGTSGRARDTQYF,TGTGCCACCAGCAGACCGGGGACTAGCGGGAGGGCCCGGGATACGCAGTATTTT
TRBJ2-3,few,TRBD2,TRBV19,CASSTWEGTSSTDTQYF,TGTGCCAGTAGTACCTGGGAGGGGACTAGCAGCACAGATACGCAGTATTTT
TRBJ2-7,few,TRBD2,TRBV5-6,CASHSLAGVFEQYF,TGTGCCAGCCATTCACTAGCGGGAGTCTTCGAGCAGTACTTC
TRBJ1-2,.,.,TRBV27,CASSLRGTMHGYTF,TGTGCCAGCAGTTTGCGGGGTACCATGCATGGCTACACCTTC
TRBJ1-4,.,.,TRBV28,CASSFPRGATNEKLFF,TGTGCCAGCAGTTTTCCCAGGGGAGCAACTAATGAAAAACTGTTTTTT
TRBJ2-2,.,.,TRBV5-6,CASSLGGAGELFF,TGTGCCAGCAGCCTGGGGGGCGCCGGGGAGCTGTTTTTT
TRBJ1-2,.,TRBD1,TRBV6-5,CASSSDRENGYTF,TGTGCCAGCAGTTCAGACAGGGAGAATGGCTACACCTTC
TRBJ2-4,.,.,TRBV4-2,CASSHPRCVQNIQYF,TGTGCCAGCAGCCACCCCAGATGTGTCCAAAACATTCAGTACTTC
TRBJ2-7,.,TRBD2,TRBV28,CASSTLAGGPHEQYF,TGTGCCAGCAGCACTCTAGCGGGAGGGCCCCACGAGCAGTACTTC
TRBJ2-7,few,.,TRBV27,CASSLSFRDVHEQYF,TGTGCCAGCAGTTTATCGTTCAGGGATGTACACGAGCAGTACTTC
TRBJ1-1,.,TRBD1,TRBV4-3,CASSQDWGQIEAFF,TGCGCCAGCAGCCAAGATTGGGGACAGATTGAAGCTTTCTTT
TRBJ1-5,few,TRBD1,TRBV10-3,CAIKGDRDQPQHF,TGTGCCATCAAAGGGGACAGGGACCAGCCCCAGCATTTT
TRBJ2-1,.,.,TRBV11-3,CASSPRDGSRKSSYNEQFF,TGTGCCAGCAGCCCTAGGGACGGGAGTAGAAAGAGCTCCTACAATGAGCAGTTCTTC
TRBJ1-2,.,.,TRBV28,CASQQDNYGYTF,TGTGCCAGTCAACAGGACAACTATGGCTACACCTTC
TRBJ2-2,few,TRBD2,TRBV9,CASSPAGGDTGELFF,TGTGCCAGCAGCCCTGCGGGAGGAGACACCGGGGAGCTGTTTTTT
TRBJ1-1,.,.,TRBV5-6,CASSCIGSGCWEAEAFF,TGTGCCAGCAGCTGTATAGGATCAGGGTGTTGGGAGGCTGAAGCTTTCTTT
TRBJ2-2,.,.,TRBV6-1,CASSGLRAGPNTGELFF,TGTGCCAGCAGTGGCCTAAGGGCGGGGCCGAACACCGGGGAGCTGTTTTTT
TRBJ2-7,.,.,TRBV27,CASSSPTGPYEQYF,TGTGCCAGCAGTTCTCCTACAGGGCCCTACGAGCAGTACTTC
TRBJ2-7,.,TRBD2,TRBV28,CASSFSTSGRGEQYF,TGTGCCAGCAGTTTTTCCACTAGCGGGAGAGGGGAGCAGTACTTC
TRBJ1-5,.,.,TRBV21-1,CASSSRDRGNNQPQHF,TGTGCCAGCAGCAGCCGGGACAGGGGTAACAATCAGCCCCAGCATTTT
TRBJ1-5,.,.,TRBV11-3,CASSFNNRGRGNQPQHF,TGTGCCAGCAGCTTTAATAACAGAGGGAGAGGCAATCAGCCCCAGCATTTT
TRBJ2-2,.,.,TRBV5-1,CASSLELTGELFF,TGCGCCAGCAGCTTGGAACTAACCGGGGAGCTGTTTTTT
TRBJ2-7,.,.,TRBV2,CASSEPLLGGSSYEQYF,TGTGCCAGCAGTGAACCGCTCTTGGGGGGTAGCTCCTACGAGCAGTACTTC
TRBJ2-3,.,.,TRBV30,CAWTLGQLGTQYF,TGTGCCTGGACCCTAGGACAGTTGGGGACGCAGTATTTT
TRBJ1-4,few,TRBD1,TRBV18,CASSSRGQKLFF,TGTGCCAGCTCATCCAGGGGGCAAAAACTGTTTTTT
TRBJ2-4,.,.,TRBV27,CASSWSLAAKNIQYF,TGTGCCAGCAGTTGGTCCCTAGCGGCCAAAAACATTCAGTACTTC
TRBJ2-7,.,TRBD2,TRBV13,CASSLIGRSYEQYF,TGTGCCAGCAGCTTAATCGGGAGGTCCTACGAGCAGTACTTC
TRBJ2-7,.,.,TRBV11-3,CASSLDYYGDYEQYF,TGTGCCAGCAGCTTAGATTATTACGGAGACTACGAGCAGTACTTC
TRBJ1-5,once,.,TRBV11-2,CASSLVSGNNQPQHF,TGTGCCAGCAGCTTAGTTTCAGGGAACAATCAGCCCCAGCATTTT
TRBJ2-5,.,TRBD2,TRBV9,CASSVGLAVQETQYF,TGTGCCAGCAGCGTAGGACTAGCGGTTCAAGAGACCCAGTACTTC